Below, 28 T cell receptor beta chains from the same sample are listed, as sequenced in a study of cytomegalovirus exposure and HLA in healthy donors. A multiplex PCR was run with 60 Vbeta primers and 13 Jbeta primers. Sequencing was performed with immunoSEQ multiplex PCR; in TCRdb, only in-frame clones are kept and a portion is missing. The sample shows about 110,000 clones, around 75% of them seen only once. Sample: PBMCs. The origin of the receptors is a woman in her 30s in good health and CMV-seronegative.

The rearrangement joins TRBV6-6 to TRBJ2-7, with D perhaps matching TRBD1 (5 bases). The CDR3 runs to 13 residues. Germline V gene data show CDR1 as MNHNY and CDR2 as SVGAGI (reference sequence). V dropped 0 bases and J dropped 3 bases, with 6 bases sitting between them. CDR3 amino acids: CASSYSRDYEQYF. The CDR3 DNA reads TGTGCCAGCAGTTACTCCAGGGACTACGAGCAGTACTTC.

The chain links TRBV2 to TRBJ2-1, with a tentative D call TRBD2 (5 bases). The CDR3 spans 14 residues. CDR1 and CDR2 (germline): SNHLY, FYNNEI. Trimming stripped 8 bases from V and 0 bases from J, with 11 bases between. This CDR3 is CASYSVSSYNEQFF. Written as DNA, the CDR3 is TGTGCCAGCTATAGCGTTTCCTCCTACAATGAGCAGTTCTTC.

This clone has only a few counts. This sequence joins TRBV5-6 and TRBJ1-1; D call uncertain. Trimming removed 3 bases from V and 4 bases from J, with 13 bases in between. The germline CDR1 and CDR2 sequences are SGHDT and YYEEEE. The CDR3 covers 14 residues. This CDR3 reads CASSYTDRGTEAFF. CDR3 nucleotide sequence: TGTGCCAGCAGCTACACGGATCGGGGCACTGAAGCTTTCTTT. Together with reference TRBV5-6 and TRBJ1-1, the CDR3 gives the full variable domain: DAGVTQSPTHLIKTRGQQVTLRCSPKSGHDTVSWYQQALGQGPQFIFQYYEEEERQRGNFPDRFSGHQFPNYSSELNVNALLLGDSALYLCASSYTDRGTEAFFGQGTRLTVV.

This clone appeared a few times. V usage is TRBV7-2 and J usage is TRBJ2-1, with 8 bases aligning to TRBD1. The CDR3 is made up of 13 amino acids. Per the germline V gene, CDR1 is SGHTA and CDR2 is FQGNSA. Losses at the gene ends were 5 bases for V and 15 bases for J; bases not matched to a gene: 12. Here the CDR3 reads CASSPEPTGGRFF. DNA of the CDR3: TGTGCCAGCAGCCCAGAACCCACAGGGGGAAGGTTCTTC.

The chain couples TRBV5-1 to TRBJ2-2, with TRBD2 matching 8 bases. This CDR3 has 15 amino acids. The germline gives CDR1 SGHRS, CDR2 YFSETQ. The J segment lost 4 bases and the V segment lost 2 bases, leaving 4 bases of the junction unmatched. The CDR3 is CASSFSGKGTGELFF. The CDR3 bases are TGCGCCAGCAGCTTTAGCGGGAAAGGCACCGGGGAGCTGTTTTTT.

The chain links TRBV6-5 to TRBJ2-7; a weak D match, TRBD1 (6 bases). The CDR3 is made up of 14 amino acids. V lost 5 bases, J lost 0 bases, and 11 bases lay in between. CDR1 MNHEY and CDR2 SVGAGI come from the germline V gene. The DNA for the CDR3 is TGTGCCAGCAGTGGAAACAGGGACTCCTACGAGCAGTACTTC. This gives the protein CASSGNRDSYEQYF.

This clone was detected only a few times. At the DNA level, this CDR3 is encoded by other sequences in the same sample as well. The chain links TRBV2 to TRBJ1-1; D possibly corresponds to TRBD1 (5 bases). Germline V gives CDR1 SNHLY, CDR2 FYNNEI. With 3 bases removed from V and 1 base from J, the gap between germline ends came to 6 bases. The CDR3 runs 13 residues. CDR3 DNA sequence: TGTGCCAGCAGTGAGGGGGGGAACACTGAAGCTTTCTTT. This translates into CASSEGGNTEAFF.

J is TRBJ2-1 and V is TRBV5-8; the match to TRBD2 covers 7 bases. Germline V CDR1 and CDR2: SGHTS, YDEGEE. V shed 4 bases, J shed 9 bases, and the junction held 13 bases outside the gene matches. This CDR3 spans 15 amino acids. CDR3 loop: CASSKLSGSESEQFF. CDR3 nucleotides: TGTGCCAGCAGCAAACTTAGCGGGTCGGAGAGTGAGCAGTTCTTC.

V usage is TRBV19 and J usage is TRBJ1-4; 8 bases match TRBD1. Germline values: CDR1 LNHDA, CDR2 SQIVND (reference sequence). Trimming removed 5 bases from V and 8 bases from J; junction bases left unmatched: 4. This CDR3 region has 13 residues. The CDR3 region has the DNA TGTGCCAGTAGTCTCACAGGGGGGGAAAAACTGTTTTTT. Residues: CASSLTGGEKLFF.

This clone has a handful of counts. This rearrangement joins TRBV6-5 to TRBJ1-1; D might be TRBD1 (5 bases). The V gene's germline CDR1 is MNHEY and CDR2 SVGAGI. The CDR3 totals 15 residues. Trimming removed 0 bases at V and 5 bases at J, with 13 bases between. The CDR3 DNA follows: TGTGCCAGCAGTTACTCGAACCTGGGGCGAACTGAAGCTTTCTTT. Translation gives CASSYSNLGRTEAFF.

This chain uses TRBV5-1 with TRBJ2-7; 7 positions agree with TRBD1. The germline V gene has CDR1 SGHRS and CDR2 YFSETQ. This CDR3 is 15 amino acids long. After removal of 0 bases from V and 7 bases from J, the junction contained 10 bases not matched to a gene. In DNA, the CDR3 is TGCGCCAGCAGCTTGGTTGGGACAGCTTCCGGGGAGCAGTACTTC. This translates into CASSLVGTASGEQYF.

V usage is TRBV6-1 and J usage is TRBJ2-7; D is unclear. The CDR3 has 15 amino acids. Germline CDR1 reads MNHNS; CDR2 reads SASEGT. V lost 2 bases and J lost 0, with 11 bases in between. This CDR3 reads CASSERTWSSYEQYF. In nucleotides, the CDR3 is TGTGCCAGCAGTGAAAGAACCTGGAGCTCCTACGAGCAGTACTTC.

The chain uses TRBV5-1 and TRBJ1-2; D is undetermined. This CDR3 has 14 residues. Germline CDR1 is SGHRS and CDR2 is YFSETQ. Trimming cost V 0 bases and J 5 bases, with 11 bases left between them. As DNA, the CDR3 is TGCGCCAGCAGCTTGGGGCTGGGAGGTTATGGCTACACCTTC. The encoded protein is CASSLGLGGYGYTF.

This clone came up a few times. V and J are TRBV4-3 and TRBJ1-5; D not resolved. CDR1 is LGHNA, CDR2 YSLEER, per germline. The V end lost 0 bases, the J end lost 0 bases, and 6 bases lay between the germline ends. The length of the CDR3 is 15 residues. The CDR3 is CASSQEEDSNQPQHF. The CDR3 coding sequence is TGCGCCAGCAGCCAAGAAGAGGATAGCAATCAGCCCCAGCATTTT.

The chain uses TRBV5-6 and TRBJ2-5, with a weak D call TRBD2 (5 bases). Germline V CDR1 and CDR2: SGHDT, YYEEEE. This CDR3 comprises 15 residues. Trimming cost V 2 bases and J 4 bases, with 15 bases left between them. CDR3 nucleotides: TGTGCCAGCAGCTTCCCTGGCGGGTTGAGAGAGACCCAGTACTTC. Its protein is CASSFPGGLRETQYF.

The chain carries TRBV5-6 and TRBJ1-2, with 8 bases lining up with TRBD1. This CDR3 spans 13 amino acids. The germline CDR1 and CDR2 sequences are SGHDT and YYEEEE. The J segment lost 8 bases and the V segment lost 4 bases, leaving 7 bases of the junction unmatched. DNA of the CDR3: TGTGCCAGCAGCGGGAGACAGGGGAGAGGCTACACCTTC. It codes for CASSGRQGRGYTF.

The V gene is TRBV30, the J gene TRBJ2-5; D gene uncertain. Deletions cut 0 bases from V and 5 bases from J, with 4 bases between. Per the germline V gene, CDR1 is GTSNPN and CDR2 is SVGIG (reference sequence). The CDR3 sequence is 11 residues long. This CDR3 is CAWSVSETQYF. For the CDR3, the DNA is TGTGCCTGGAGTGTCAGTGAGACCCAGTACTTC.

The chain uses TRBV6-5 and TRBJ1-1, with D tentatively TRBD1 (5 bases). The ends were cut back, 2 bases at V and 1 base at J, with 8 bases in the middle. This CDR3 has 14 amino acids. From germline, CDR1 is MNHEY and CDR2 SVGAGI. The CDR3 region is CASSYRQTNTEAFF. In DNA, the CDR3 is TGTGCCAGCAGTTACCGACAGACGAACACTGAAGCTTTCTTT.

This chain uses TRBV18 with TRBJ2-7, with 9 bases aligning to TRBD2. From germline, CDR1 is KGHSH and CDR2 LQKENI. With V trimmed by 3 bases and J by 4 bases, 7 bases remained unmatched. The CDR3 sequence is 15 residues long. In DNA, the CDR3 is TGTGCCAGCTCACCGGTAGCGGGAGCGCAATACGAGCAGTACTTC. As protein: CASSPVAGAQYEQYF.

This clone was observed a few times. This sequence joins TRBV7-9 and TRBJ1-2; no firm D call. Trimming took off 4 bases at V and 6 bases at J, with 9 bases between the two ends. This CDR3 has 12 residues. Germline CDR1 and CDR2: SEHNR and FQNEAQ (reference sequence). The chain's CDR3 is CASSSVVDGYTF. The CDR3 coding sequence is TGTGCCAGCAGCTCAGTTGTCGATGGCTACACCTTC.

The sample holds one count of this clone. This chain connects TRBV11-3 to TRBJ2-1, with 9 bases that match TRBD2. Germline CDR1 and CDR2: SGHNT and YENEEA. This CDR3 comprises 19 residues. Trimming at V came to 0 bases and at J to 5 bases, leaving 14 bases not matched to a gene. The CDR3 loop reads CASSLDPVNGLAGHNEQFF. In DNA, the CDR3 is TGTGCCAGCAGCTTAGATCCAGTAAACGGGCTAGCGGGGCACAATGAGCAGTTCTTC. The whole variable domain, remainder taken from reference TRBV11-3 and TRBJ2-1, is EAGVVQSPRYKIIEKKQPVAFWCNPISGHNTLYWYLQNLGQGPELLIRYENEEAVDDSQLPKDRFSAERLKGVDSTLKIQPAELGDSAVYLCASSLDPVNGLAGHNEQFFGPGTRLTVL.

The chain's CDR3 is CASSKGTGGRDTQYF. As DNA, the CDR3 is TGTGCCAGTAGTAAGGGGACAGGGGGAAGGGATACGCAGTATTTT. The chain uses TRBV19 and TRBJ2-3, with 11 bases aligning to TRBD1. The CDR3 is 15 residues long. Germline assignment: CDR1 LNHDA and CDR2 SQIVND (reference sequence). J gave up 6 bases and V 4 bases, and 6 bases lay outside the gene matches.

The CDR3 DNA reads as TGTGCCAGTAGTAGGGGCGGGGGGAGTAATCAGCCCCAGCATTTT. It translates to CASSRGGGSNQPQHF. The chain couples TRBV19 to TRBJ1-5; D perhaps matches TRBD1 (5 bases). Trimming removed 4 bases from V and 4 bases from J, with 14 bases in between. Germline CDR1 LNHDA, CDR2 SQIVND (reference sequence). This CDR3 comprises 15 residues.

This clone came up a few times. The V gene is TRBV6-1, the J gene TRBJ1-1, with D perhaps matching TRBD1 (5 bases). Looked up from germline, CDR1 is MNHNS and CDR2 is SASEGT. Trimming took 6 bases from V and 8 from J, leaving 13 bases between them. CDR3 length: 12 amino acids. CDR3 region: CASRAGGGEAFF. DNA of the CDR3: TGTGCCAGCAGGGCGGGGGGAGGGGAAGCTTTCTTT.

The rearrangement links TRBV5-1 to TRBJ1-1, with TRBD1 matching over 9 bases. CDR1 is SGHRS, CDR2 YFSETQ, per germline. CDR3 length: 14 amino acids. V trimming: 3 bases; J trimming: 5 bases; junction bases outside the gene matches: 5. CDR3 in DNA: TGCGCCAGCAGCTCACAGGGGGCAGGGACTGAAGCTTTCTTT. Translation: CASSSQGAGTEAFF.

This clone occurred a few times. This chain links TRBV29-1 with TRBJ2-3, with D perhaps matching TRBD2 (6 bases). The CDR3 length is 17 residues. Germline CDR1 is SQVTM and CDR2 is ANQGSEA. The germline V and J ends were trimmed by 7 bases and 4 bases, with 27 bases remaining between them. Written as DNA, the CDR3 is TGCAGCGCAGCAGGCGGAGGGTTAAATATTGGTGCAGATACGCAGTATTTT. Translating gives CSAAGGGLNIGADTQYF.

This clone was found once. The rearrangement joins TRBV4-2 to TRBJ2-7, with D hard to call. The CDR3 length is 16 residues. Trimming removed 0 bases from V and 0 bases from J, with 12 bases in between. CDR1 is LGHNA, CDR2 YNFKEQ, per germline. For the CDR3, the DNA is TGTGCCAGCAGCCAAGAACGGCAGGTTCCCTCCTACGAGCAGTACTTC. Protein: CASSQERQVPSYEQYF.

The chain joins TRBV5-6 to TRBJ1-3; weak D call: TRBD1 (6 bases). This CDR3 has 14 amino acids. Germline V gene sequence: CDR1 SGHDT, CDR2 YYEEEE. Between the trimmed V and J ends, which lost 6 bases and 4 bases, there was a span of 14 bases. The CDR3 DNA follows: TGTGCCAGCACCTTTGGACAGAAGGGAAACACCATATATTTT. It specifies CASTFGQKGNTIYF.